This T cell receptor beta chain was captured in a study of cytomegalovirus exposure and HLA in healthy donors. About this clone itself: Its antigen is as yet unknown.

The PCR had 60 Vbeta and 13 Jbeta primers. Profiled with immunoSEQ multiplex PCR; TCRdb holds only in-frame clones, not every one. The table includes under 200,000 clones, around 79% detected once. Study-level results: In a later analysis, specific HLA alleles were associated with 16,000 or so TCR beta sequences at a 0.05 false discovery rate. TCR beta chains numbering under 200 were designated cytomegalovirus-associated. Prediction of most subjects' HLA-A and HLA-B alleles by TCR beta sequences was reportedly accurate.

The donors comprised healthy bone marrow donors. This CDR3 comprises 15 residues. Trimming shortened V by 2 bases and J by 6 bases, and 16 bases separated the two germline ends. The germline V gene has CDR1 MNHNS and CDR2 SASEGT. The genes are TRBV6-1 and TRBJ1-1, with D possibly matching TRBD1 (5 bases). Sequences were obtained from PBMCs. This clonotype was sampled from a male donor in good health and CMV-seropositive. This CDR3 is CASSESWGGTAEAFF. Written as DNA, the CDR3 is TGTGCCAGCAGTGAATCCTGGGGGGGTACCGCTGAAGCTTTCTTT.